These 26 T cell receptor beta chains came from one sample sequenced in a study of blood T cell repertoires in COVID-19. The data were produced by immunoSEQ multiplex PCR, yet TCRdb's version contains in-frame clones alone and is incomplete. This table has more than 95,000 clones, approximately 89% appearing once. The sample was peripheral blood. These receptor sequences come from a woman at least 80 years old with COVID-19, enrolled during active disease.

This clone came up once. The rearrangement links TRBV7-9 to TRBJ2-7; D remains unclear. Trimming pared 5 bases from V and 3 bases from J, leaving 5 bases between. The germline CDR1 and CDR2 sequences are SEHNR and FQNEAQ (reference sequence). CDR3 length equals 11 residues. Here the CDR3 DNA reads TGTGCCAGCAGCCGAGACTACGAGCAGTACTTC. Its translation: CASSRDYEQYF.

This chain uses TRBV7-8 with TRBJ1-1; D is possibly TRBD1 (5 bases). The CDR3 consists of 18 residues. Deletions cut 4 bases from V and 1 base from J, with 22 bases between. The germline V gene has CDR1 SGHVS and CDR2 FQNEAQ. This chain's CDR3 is CASSWTTSGRLGNTEAFF. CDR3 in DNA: TGTGCCAGCAGCTGGACCACTTCAGGGAGGTTAGGGAACACTGAAGCTTTCTTT.

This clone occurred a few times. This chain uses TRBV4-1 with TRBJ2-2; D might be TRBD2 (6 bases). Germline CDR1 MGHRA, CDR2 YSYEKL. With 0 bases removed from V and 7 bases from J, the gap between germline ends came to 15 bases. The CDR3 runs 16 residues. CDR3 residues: CASSQEGTARVGELFF. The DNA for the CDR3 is TGCGCCAGCAGCCAAGAAGGGACTGCCCGGGTCGGGGAGCTGTTTTTT.

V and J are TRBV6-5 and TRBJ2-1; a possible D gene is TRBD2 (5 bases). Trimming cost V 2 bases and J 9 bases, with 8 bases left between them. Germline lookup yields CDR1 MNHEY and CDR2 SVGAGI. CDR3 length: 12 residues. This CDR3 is CASSYGRIEQFF. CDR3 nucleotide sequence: TGTGCCAGCAGTTACGGGAGAATTGAGCAGTTCTTC.

CDR3 in amino acids: CASSLTGTGGGANVLTF. The CDR3 bases are TGTGCCAGCAGTTTAACCGGGACAGGAGGTGGGGCCAACGTCCTGACTTTC. This chain uses TRBV28 with TRBJ2-6; TRBD1 aligns across 8 bases. The CDR3 contains 17 residues. V shed 2 bases, J shed 3 bases, and the junction held 6 bases outside the gene matches. CDR1 and CDR2 from the germline V gene are MDHEN and SYDVKM.

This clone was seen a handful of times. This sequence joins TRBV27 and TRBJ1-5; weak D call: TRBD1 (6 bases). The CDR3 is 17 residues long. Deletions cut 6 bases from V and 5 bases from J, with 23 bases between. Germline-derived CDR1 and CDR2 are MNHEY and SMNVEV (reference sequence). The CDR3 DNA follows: TGTGCCAGCAGCTATGAACAGGGTCGATTCTTGGATCAGCCCCAGCATTTT. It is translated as CASSYEQGRFLDQPQHF.

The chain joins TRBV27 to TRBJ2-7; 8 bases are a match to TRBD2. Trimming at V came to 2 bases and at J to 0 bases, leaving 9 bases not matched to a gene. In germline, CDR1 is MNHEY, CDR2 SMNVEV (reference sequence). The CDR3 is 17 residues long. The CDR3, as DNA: TGTGCCAGCAGTTTAAAGGCTAGCGGGCTCAGCTCCTACGAGCAGTACTTC. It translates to CASSLKASGLSSYEQYF.

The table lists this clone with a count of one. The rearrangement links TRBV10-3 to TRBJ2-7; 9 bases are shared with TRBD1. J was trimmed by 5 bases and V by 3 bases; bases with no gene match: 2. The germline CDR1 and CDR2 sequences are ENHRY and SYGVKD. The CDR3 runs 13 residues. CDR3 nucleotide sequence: TGTGCCATCAGTGACCGGGACAGGGACGAGCAGTACTTC. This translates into CAISDRDRDEQYF.

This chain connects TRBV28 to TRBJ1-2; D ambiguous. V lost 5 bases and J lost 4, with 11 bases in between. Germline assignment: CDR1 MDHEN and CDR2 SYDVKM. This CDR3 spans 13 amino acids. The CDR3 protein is CASSPSQIYGYTF. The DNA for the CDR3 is TGTGCCAGCAGTCCATCCCAAATCTATGGCTACACCTTC.

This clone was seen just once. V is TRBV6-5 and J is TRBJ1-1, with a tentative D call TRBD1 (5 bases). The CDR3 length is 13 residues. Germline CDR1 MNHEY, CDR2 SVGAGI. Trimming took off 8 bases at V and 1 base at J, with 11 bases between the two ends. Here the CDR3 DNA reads TGTGCCAGCTGGTGGACAAAGAACACTGAAGCTTTCTTT. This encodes CASWWTKNTEAFF.

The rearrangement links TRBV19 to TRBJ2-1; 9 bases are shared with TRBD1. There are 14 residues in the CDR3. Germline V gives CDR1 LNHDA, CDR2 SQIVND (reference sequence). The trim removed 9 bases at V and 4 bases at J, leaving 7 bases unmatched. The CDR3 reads CASRDRALYNEQFF. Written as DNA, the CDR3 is TGTGCCAGCCGGGACAGGGCCCTATACAATGAGCAGTTCTTC.

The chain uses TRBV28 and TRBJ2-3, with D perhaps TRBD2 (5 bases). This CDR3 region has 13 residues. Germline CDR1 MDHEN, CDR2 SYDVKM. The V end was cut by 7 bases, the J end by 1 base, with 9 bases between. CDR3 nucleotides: TGTGCCAGCAAGGACTCGGGCACAGATACGCAGTATTTT. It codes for CASKDSGTDTQYF.

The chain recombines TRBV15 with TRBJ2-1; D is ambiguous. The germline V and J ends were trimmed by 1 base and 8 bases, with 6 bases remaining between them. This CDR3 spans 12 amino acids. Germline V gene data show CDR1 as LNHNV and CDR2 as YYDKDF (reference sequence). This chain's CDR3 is CATSRAVDEQFF. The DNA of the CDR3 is TGTGCCACCAGCAGAGCCGTCGATGAGCAGTTCTTC.

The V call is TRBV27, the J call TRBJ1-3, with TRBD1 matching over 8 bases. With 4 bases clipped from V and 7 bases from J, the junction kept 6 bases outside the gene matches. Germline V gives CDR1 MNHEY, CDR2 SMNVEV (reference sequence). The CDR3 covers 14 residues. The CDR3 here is CASSYGQGANTIYF. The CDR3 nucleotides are TGTGCCAGCAGTTACGGGCAGGGGGCGAACACCATATATTTT.

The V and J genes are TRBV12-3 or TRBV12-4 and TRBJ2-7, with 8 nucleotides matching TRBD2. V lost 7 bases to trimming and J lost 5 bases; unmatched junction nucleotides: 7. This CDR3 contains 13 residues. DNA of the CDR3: TGTGCCAGCACCGTCGGGGGGGTTGACGAGCAGTACTTC. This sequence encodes CASTVGGVDEQYF.

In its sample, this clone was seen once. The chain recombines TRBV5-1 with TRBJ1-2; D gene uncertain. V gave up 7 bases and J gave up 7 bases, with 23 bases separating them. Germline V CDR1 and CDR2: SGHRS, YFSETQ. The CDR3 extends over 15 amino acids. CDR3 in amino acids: CASSFLRAPEGGYTF. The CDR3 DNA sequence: TGCGCCAGCTCGTTCCTTAGGGCCCCAGAGGGTGGCTACACCTTC.

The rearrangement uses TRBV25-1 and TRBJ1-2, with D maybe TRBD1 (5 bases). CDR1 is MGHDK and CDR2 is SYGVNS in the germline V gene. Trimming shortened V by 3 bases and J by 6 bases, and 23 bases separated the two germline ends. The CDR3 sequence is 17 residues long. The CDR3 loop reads CASSDKGITNSFNGYTF. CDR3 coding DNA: TGTGCCAGCAGTGATAAGGGGATCACAAATTCCTTTAATGGCTACACCTTC.

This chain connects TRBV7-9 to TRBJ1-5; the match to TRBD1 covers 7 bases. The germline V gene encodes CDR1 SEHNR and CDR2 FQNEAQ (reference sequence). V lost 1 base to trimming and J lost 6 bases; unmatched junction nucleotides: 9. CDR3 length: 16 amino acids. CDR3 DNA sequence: TGTGCCAGCAGCTTAGGCCATACAGGGGAGGCTCAGCCCCAGCATTTT. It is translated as CASSLGHTGEAQPQHF.

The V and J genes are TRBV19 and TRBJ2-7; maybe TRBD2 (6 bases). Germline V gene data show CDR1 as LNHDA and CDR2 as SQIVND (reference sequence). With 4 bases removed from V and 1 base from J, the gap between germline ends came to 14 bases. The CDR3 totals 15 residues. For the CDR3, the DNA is TGTGCCAGTAGTACTTCTAGCGCCGAATCCTACGAGCAGTACTTC. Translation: CASSTSSAESYEQYF.

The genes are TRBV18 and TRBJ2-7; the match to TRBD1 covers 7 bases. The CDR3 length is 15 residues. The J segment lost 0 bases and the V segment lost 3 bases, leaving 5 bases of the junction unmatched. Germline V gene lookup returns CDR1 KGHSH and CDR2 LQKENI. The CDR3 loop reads CASSPPTGISYEQYF. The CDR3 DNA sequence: TGTGCCAGCTCACCGCCGACAGGGATCTCCTACGAGCAGTACTTC.

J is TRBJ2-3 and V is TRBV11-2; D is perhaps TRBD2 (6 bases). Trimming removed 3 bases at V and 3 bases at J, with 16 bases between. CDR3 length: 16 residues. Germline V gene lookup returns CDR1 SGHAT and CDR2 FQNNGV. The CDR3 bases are TGTGCCAGCAGCTTTTTCGGCCGGGAGATTACAGATACGCAGTATTTT. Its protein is CASSFFGREITDTQYF.

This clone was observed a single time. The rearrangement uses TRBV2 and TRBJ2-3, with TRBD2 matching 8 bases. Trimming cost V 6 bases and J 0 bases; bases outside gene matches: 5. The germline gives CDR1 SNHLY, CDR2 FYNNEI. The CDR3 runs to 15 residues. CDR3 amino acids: CASSGSGRSTDTQYF. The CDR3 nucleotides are TGTGCCAGCAGCGGGAGCGGGAGAAGCACAGATACGCAGTATTTT.

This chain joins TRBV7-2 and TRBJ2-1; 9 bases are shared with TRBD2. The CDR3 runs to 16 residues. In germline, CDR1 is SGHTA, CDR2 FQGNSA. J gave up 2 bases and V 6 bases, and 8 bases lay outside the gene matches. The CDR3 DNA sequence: TGTGCCAGCAGGGAAGATAGCGGGAGACCCTACAATGAGCAGTTCTTC. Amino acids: CASREDSGRPYNEQFF.

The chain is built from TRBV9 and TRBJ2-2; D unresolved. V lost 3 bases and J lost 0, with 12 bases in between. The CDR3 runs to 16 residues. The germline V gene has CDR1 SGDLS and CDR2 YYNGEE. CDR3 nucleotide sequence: TGTGCCAGCAGCGCGACCAGCGAAGCGAACACCGGGGAGCTGTTTTTT. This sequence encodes CASSATSEANTGELFF.

The CDR3 DNA follows: TGCAGCGTCAGGGGTTCGGGCAATCAGCCCCAGCATTTT. Protein: CSVRGSGNQPQHF. The chain recombines TRBV29-1 with TRBJ1-5; TRBD1 might be the D (6 bases). The CDR3 covers 13 residues. CDR1 and CDR2 from the germline V gene are SQVTM and ANQGSEA. Trimming took 6 bases from V and 2 from J, leaving 11 bases between them.

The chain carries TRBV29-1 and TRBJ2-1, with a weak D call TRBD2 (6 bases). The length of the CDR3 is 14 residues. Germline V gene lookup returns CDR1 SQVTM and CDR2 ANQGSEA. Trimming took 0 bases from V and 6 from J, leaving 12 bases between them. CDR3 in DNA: TGCAGCGTTGAAGAAGGCGGGATTACCAATGAGCAGTTCTTC. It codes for CSVEEGGITNEQFF.